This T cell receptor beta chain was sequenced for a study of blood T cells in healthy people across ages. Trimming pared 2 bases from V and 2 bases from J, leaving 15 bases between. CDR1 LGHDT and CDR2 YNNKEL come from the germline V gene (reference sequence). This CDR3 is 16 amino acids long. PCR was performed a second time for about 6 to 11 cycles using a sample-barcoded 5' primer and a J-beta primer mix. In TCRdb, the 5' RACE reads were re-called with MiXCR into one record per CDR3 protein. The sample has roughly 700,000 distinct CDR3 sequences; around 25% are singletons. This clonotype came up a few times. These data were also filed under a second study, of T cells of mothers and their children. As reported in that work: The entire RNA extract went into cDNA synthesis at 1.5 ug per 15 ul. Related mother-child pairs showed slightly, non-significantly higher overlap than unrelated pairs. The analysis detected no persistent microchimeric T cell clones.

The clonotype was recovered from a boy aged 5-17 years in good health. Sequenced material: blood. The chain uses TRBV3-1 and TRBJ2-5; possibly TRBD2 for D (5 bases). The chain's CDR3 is CASSQRRYSDQETQYF. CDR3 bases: TGTGCCAGCAGCCAACGACGGTATAGCGATCAAGAGACCCAGTACTTC.